What follows describes a single TCR beta chain. The data derive from a study of blood T cell repertoires in COVID-19. Study-wide background: PBMCs, B-cell-depleted T cells, or T cells provided the cDNA or gDNA that made up the material.

In germline, CDR1 is KGHSH, CDR2 LQKENI. Trimming took 4 bases from V and 5 from J; bases not matched to a gene: 4. The CDR3 is made up of 14 amino acids. Participants spanned ages about 18 to 100 years and resided in over 20 US areas. Allocation to cohorts depended on clinical history reported by the participants. Donors of Cohort 3 who recovered were those that had two negative PCRs, clearance, or symptom resolution. This table comes from immunoSEQ multiplex PCR, and its TCRdb copy is limited to in-frame clones, with some not included. Found here are 200,000 to 250,000 clones, 82% of them singletons; the top ten hold about 3.2%.

V and J are TRBV18 and TRBJ1-5, with 8 bases fitting TRBD1. Sequences were obtained from PBMCs or T cells enriched from blood (not recorded which). This sequence originates from an older woman who had recovered from COVID-19. In DNA form, the CDR3 reads TGTGCCAGCTCACTTGACAGGGGAGATCAGCCCCAGCATTTT. Encoded protein: CASSLDRGDQPQHF.